The next 11 T cell receptor beta chains were all read from a single sample in a study of cytomegalovirus exposure and HLA in healthy donors. 60 Vbeta and 13 Jbeta primers were used in PCR. Sequencing used immunoSEQ multiplex PCR; TCRdb keeps in-frame clones, though not all of them. The table records about 160,000 clones, approximately 85% of them present only once. Sequenced sample: PBMCs. These receptor sequences come from a girl aged 2-10 years in good health and CMV-seropositive.

This clone was seen more than once but under ten times. V is TRBV19 and J is TRBJ2-7, with D uncertain. Trimming shortened V by 6 bases and J by 2 bases, and 11 bases separated the two germline ends. The CDR3 is 13 amino acids. In germline, CDR1 is LNHDA, CDR2 SQIVND (reference sequence). The CDR3: CASRRGRTYEQYF. The CDR3 DNA is TGTGCCAGTAGAAGAGGCCGAACCTACGAGCAGTACTTC.

This clone was seen more than once but under ten times. In nucleotides, the CDR3 is TGTGCCAGCAGTTACGATAGGACTAGCGGGGAGCAGTACTTC. Its translation is CASSYDRTSGEQYF. The chain recombines TRBV6-6 with TRBJ2-7; 11 bases fit TRBD2. The CDR3 length is 14 residues. CDR1 MNHNY and CDR2 SVGAGI come from the germline V gene (reference sequence). V gave up 2 bases and J gave up 7 bases; unmatched junction bases: 4.

The rearrangement joins TRBV5-6 to TRBJ2-2; the D gene is possibly TRBD2 (6 bases). Germline V lookup: CDR1 SGHDT, CDR2 YYEEEE. The CDR3 consists of 18 residues. Deletions cut 1 base from V and 3 bases from J, with 19 bases between. The CDR3 region is CASSLYLFERAYTGELFF. Here the CDR3 DNA reads TGTGCCAGCAGCTTGTACCTTTTTGAGCGGGCTTACACCGGGGAGCTGTTTTTT. Based on the CDR3 plus reference TRBV5-6 and TRBJ2-2, the full variable domain is DAGVTQSPTHLIKTRGQQVTLRCSPKSGHDTVSWYQQALGQGPQFIFQYYEEEERQRGNFPDRFSGHQFPNYSSELNVNALLLGDSALYLCASSLYLFERAYTGELFFGEGSRLTVL.

The sample holds a few counts of this clone. The chain joins TRBV5-6 to TRBJ1-2; weak D call: TRBD1 (5 bases). Germline loops: CDR1 SGHDT, CDR2 YYEEEE. With 4 bases removed from V and 7 bases from J, the gap between germline ends came to 14 bases. There are 13 residues in the CDR3. The CDR3 DNA follows: TGTGCCAGCAGCCTACCACGGGGGACTGGCTACACCTTC. It encodes CASSLPRGTGYTF.

This rearrangement joins TRBV7-9 to TRBJ2-1; TRBD2 matches at 7 bases. The length of the CDR3 is 16 residues. Germline CDR1 is SEHNR and CDR2 is FQNEAQ (reference sequence). V lost 3 bases to trimming and J lost 1 base; unmatched junction nucleotides: 6. The CDR3 nucleotides read TGTGCCAGCAGCTTCGGGGGGAGGGGATCCTACAATGAGCAGTTCTTC. This codes for CASSFGGRGSYNEQFF. The variable domain in full, completed from reference TRBV7-9 and TRBJ2-1, reads DTGVSQNPRHKITKRGQNVTFRCDPISEHNRLYWYRQTLGQGPEFLTYFQNEAQLEKSRLLSDRFSAERPKGSFSTLEIQRTEQGDSAMYLCASSFGGRGSYNEQFFGPGTRLTVL.

This sequence joins TRBV15 and TRBJ2-2; D is unclear. This CDR3 comprises 15 residues. V gave up 0 bases and J gave up 5 bases, with 10 bases separating them. Looked up from germline, CDR1 is LNHNV and CDR2 is YYDKDF (reference sequence). The chain's CDR3 is CATSRDTPETGELFF. CDR3 sequence (DNA): TGTGCCACCAGCAGAGACACCCCGGAGACCGGGGAGCTGTTTTTT.

This sequence joins TRBV4-1 and TRBJ2-1, with 12 bases aligning to TRBD1. The CDR3 is made up of 16 amino acids. Germline CDR1 MGHRA, CDR2 YSYEKL. Trimming cost V 2 bases and J 8 bases; bases outside gene matches: 7. The CDR3 sequence: CASSQSPGQGAYEQFF. The DNA for the CDR3 is TGCGCCAGCAGCCAAAGCCCGGGACAGGGGGCTTATGAGCAGTTCTTC.

V is TRBV19 and J is TRBJ1-2; 8 bases are a match to TRBD1. This CDR3 has 15 amino acids. The V and J ends lost 4 bases and 4 bases, in that order; junction bases with no gene match: 8. Germline CDR1 LNHDA, CDR2 SQIVND (reference sequence). This chain's CDR3 is CASSTGPDRGYGYTF. CDR3 DNA sequence: TGTGCCAGTAGTACAGGTCCCGACAGGGGCTATGGCTACACCTTC.

The rearrangement uses TRBV27 and TRBJ2-7; D may be TRBD1 (6 bases). Trimming took off 7 bases at V and 3 bases at J, with 25 bases between the two ends. Per the germline V gene, CDR1 is MNHEY and CDR2 is SMNVEV (reference sequence). CDR3 length equals 17 residues. For the CDR3, the DNA is TGTGCCAGCAAAGCGCGCGGTGGGGTGGCAGGGGACTACGAGCAGTACTTC. This gives the protein CASKARGGVAGDYEQYF.

The J gene is TRBJ2-2, the V gene TRBV11-2; D is perhaps TRBD2 (5 bases). In germline, CDR1 is SGHAT, CDR2 FQNNGV. This CDR3 has 15 amino acids. V dropped 4 bases and J dropped 0 bases, with 9 bases sitting between them. In nucleotides, the CDR3 is TGTGCCAGCAGCTCCATAGCGCCGAACACCGGGGAGCTGTTTTTT. Its protein is CASSSIAPNTGELFF.

In this sample, this clone turned up a few times. The chain employs TRBV5-1 and TRBJ2-5, with unresolved D. Germline CDR1 is SGHRS and CDR2 is YFSETQ. The CDR3 loop spans 11 amino acids. Between the trimmed V and J ends, which lost 6 bases and 2 bases, there was a span of 5 bases. For the CDR3, the DNA is TGCGCCAGCACTCTTCAAGAGACCCAGTACTTC. Translated: CASTLQETQYF.